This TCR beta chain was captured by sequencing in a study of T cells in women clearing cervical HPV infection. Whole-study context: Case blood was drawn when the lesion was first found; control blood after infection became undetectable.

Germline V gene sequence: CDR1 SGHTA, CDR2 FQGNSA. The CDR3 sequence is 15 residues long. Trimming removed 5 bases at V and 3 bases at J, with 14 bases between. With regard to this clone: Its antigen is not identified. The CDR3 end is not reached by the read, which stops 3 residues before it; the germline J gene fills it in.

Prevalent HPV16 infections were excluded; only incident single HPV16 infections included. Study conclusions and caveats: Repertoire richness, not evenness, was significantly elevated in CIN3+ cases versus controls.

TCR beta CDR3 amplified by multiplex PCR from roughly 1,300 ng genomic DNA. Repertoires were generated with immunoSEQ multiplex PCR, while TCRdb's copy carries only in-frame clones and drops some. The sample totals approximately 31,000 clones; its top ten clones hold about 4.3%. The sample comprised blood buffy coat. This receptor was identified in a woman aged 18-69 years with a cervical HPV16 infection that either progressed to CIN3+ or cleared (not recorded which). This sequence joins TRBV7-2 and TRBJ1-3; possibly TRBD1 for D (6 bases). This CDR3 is CASSPTQGGGNTIYF. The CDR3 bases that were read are TGTGCCAGCAGCCCAACACAGGGTGGTGGAAACACC.